This T cell receptor beta chain was identified during a study of T cells in Graves' hyperthyroidism and ophthalmopathy. Each patient was aged 18 to 65 and had newly diagnosed hyperthyroidism of under 2 months' duration. Lactation, pregnancy, other autoimmune disease or uncontrolled infection excluded patients. Researchers took RNA transcripts and amplified the TCR beta CDR3 regions from them. HTBI primers were employed in a first-round RT-PCR of the TCR CDR3. TCRdb recomputed calls from the multiplex PCR reads with MiXCR, one row per CDR3 protein. Of 550,000 to 800,000 distinct CDR3 sequences in the sample, 17% were seen once. Trimming stripped 6 bases from V and 4 bases from J, with 15 bases between. Germline loops: CDR1 LGHDT, CDR2 YNNKEL (reference sequence). This CDR3 has 14 amino acids.

V is TRBV3-1 and J is TRBJ2-5, with TRBD2 as a possible D gene (6 bases). Sequencing input: blood. The origin of this receptor is a man in his fifties with Graves' hyperthyroidism. CDR3 in DNA: TGTGCCAGCAGTCCCTGGGGGGTGACAGAGACCCAGTACTTC. Its translation: CASSPWGVTETQYF.